These 21 T cell receptor beta chains were all obtained from the same sample, sequenced in a study of HIV-infected patients and healthy controls. Reverse transcription used 500 to 550 ng RNA and constant-region primers for alpha and beta. Using multiplexing indices, alpha and beta chain libraries were generated apart by chain-specific third strand synthesis. Using its own MiXCR run on the 5' RACE reads, TCRdb lists one record per CDR3 protein. The data show around 18,000 distinct CDR3 sequences, with around a tenth seen just once and around 3.1% held by the top ten. The repertoire came from unfractionated whole blood and reflected all unsorted peripheral T cells. Material: blood. The receptor set was obtained from an adult in good health.

This clonotype was seen ten or more times. This chain connects TRBV3-1 to TRBJ2-1, with TRBD2 matching over 14 bases. Germline-derived CDR1 and CDR2 are LGHDT and YNNKEL (reference sequence). CDR3 length equals 17 residues. V shed 4 bases, J shed 13 bases, and the junction held 15 bases outside the gene matches. The CDR3 is CASSLALTSGRDPGQFF. The CDR3 DNA is TGTGCCAGCAGCCTAGCACTGACTAGCGGGAGGGATCCTGGCCAGTTCTTC.

This clonotype is categorized as medium-sized. For the CDR3, the DNA is TGTGCCAGCAGCTCCGACGGCTCTGGAAACACCATATATTTT. Residues: CASSSDGSGNTIYF. The J gene is TRBJ1-3, the V gene TRBV7-9; D call uncertain. CDR3 length: 14 amino acids. Deletions cut 4 bases from V and 0 bases from J, with 7 bases between. Germline V CDR1 and CDR2: SEHNR, FQNEAQ (reference sequence). The complete variable domain, with remaining parts taken from reference TRBV7-9 and TRBJ1-3, reads DTGVSQNPRHKITKRGQNVTFRCDPISEHNRLYWYRQTLGQGPEFLTYFQNEAQLEKSRLLSDRFSAERPKGSFSTLEIQRTEQGDSAMYLCASSSDGSGNTIYFGEGSWLTVV.

This clonotype ranks as medium-sized. The V gene is TRBV12-3 or TRBV12-4, the J gene TRBJ2-3; the D is unclear. This CDR3 has 14 amino acids. V shed 1 base and J shed 0 bases, with 5 bases lying between them. The chain's CDR3 is CASSLGTSTDTQYF. CDR3 bases: TGTGCCAGCAGTTTAGGCACCAGCACAGATACGCAGTATTTT.

In its sample, this clonotype was seen many times. The chain recombines TRBV12-3 or TRBV12-4 with TRBJ1-2; weak D call: TRBD1 (5 bases). This CDR3 region has 13 residues. Trimming took off 3 bases at V and 8 bases at J, with 13 bases between the two ends. The DNA of the CDR3 is TGTGCCAGCAGTTTCCAGGGTTCCATGGGCTACACCTTC. It yields the protein CASSFQGSMGYTF.

The chain couples TRBV30 to TRBJ2-5; a weak D match, TRBD2 (6 bases). The V end lost 2 bases, the J end lost 4 bases, and 11 bases lay between the germline ends. This CDR3 is built from 13 residues. The V gene's germline CDR1 is GTSNPN and CDR2 SVGIG (reference sequence). The CDR3 nucleotides read TGTGCCTGGAGTCGGAGGGGAGGAGAGACCCAGTACTTC. Translating gives CAWSRRGGETQYF.

This clonotype was picked up many times. J is TRBJ2-1 and V is TRBV9; 14 nucleotides align to TRBD2. The ends lost 4 bases at V and 0 bases at J; junction bases unmatched: 9. The CDR3 extends over 19 amino acids. CDR1 SGDLS and CDR2 YYNGEE come from the germline V gene. The CDR3 region is CASSPQGTSGSGSYNEQFF. CDR3 bases: TGTGCCAGCAGCCCCCAAGGGACTAGCGGGAGTGGCTCCTACAATGAGCAGTTCTTC.

Ten or more counts support this clonotype. The chain recombines TRBV19 with TRBJ2-7; 8 bases are shared with TRBD2. V lost 5 bases to trimming and J lost 4 bases; unmatched junction nucleotides: 7. Germline V CDR1 and CDR2: LNHDA, SQIVND (reference sequence). The CDR3 covers 14 residues. CDR3 coding DNA: TGTGCCAGTAGTTTGGAAGCGGGGGTTTACGAGCAGTACTTC. This gives the protein CASSLEAGVYEQYF. Full variable domain (rest looked up from reference TRBV19 and TRBJ2-7): DGGITQSPKYLFRKEGQNVTLSCEQNLNHDAMYWYRQDPGQGLRLIYYSQIVNDFQKGDIAEGYSVSREKKESFPLTVTSAQKNPTAFYLCASSLEAGVYEQYFGPGTRLTVT.

In its sample, this clonotype was seen a few times. This chain connects TRBV7-3 to TRBJ2-1; D uncertain. Deletions cut 4 bases from V and 7 bases from J, with 8 bases between. CDR3 length: 12 amino acids. Germline V gene lookup returns CDR1 SGHTA and CDR2 FQGTGA. The CDR3 nucleotides are TGTGCCAGCAGCTCTGACGGAAATGAGCAGTTCTTC. Translating gives CASSSDGNEQFF. Together with reference TRBV7-3 and TRBJ2-1, the CDR3 gives the full variable domain: GAGVSQTPSNKVTEKGKYVELRCDPISGHTALYWYRQSLGQGPEFLIYFQGTGAADDSGLPNDRFFAVRPEGSVSTLKIQRTERGDSAVYLCASSSDGNEQFFGPGTRLTVL.

This clonotype has a single count. The chain couples TRBV6-1 to TRBJ1-2, with 9 bases identical to TRBD1. Germline CDR1 is MNHNS and CDR2 is SASEGT. V dropped 5 bases and J dropped 7; count of bases not matched to a gene: 5. The CDR3 extends over 13 amino acids. Here the CDR3 reads CASSPQGASGYTF. DNA of the CDR3: TGTGCCAGCAGTCCACAGGGGGCGAGTGGCTACACCTTC.

The table lists this clonotype with many counts. Here the CDR3 DNA reads TGTGCCAGCAGCTCCGCCGGGACAGATGCCCTGGGGTACTTC. Translating gives CASSSAGTDALGYF. This chain links TRBV5-4 with TRBJ2-7; 7 bases line up with TRBD1. With V trimmed by 3 bases and J by 12 bases, 15 bases remained unmatched. Germline CDR1 SGHNT, CDR2 YYREEE (reference sequence). The CDR3 is 14 amino acids.

This clonotype ranks as medium-sized. The chain has TRBV12-3 or TRBV12-4 and TRBJ2-6, with D perhaps matching TRBD1 or TRBD2 (5 bases each). V dropped 5 bases and J dropped 4 bases, with 21 bases sitting between them. The CDR3 totals 18 residues. DNA for the CDR3: TGTGCCAGCAGTACCCGGGACGGATCCTTTCCCGGGGCCAACGTCCTGACTTTC. It specifies CASSTRDGSFPGANVLTF.

This clonotype appeared many times. The chain carries TRBV20-1 and TRBJ2-5, with TRBD2 matching 12 bases. Germline CDR1 is DFQATT and CDR2 is SNEGSKA (reference sequence). Trimming at V came to 6 bases and at J to 1 base, leaving 15 bases not matched to a gene. CDR3 size: 18 residues. CDR3 amino acids: CSATGLIGTSGSQETQYF. In nucleotides, the CDR3 is TGCAGTGCCACGGGATTGATCGGGACTAGCGGGTCCCAAGAGACCCAGTACTTC.

This clonotype has a count of ten or more. The rearrangement uses TRBV7-2 and TRBJ1-1; D is unresolved. CDR1 and CDR2 from the germline V gene are SGHTA and FQGNSA. This CDR3 region has 12 residues. Trimming removed 2 bases at V and 6 bases at J, with 7 bases between. CDR3 in DNA: TGTGCCAGCAGCTTAATTTTGCCTGAAGCTTTCTTT. Translating gives CASSLILPEAFF.

This clonotype has a count of ten or more. The rearrangement links TRBV3-1 to TRBJ2-1; D unclear. The CDR3 has 13 residues. Germline V gene lookup returns CDR1 LGHDT and CDR2 YNNKEL (reference sequence). Trimming stripped 3 bases from V and 6 bases from J, with 9 bases between. CDR3 protein: CASSQGSVNEQFF. The CDR3 nucleotides are TGTGCCAGCAGCCAGGGGTCGGTCAATGAGCAGTTCTTC.

This clonotype has only a few counts. This rearrangement joins TRBV6-6 to TRBJ2-5, with D tentatively TRBD1 (6 bases). V lost 5 bases and J lost 4, with 23 bases in between. The CDR3 has 17 residues. CDR1 is MNHNY and CDR2 is SVGAGI in the germline V gene (reference sequence). The CDR3 loop reads CASSPPTGDIQGETQYF. DNA for the CDR3: TGTGCCAGCAGTCCACCGACAGGAGACATCCAAGGAGAGACCCAGTACTTC.

The chain recombines TRBV19 with TRBJ1-5, with 7 bases lining up with TRBD1. V lost 5 bases to trimming and J lost 0 bases; unmatched junction nucleotides: 4. The germline V gene encodes CDR1 LNHDA and CDR2 SQIVND (reference sequence). There are 15 residues in the CDR3. The CDR3, as DNA: TGTGCCAGTAGTGACAGGGAAGATAGCAATCAGCCCCAGCATTTT. This encodes CASSDREDSNQPQHF.

This clonotype is categorized as medium-sized. V gene TRBV15 combines with J gene TRBJ1-5, with 7 bases identical to TRBD1. V trimming: 4 bases; J trimming: 2 bases; junction bases outside the gene matches: 5. The CDR3 runs to 15 residues. Germline CDR1 and CDR2: LNHNV and YYDKDF (reference sequence). CDR3 DNA: TGTGCCACCAGCATTTCTCAGGGGGGCAATCAGCCCCAGCATTTT. It is translated as CATSISQGGNQPQHF.

The table lists this clonotype with many counts. This sequence joins TRBV24-1 and TRBJ2-7; D unclear. This CDR3 comprises 16 residues. Germline CDR1 and CDR2: KGHDR and SFDVKD. V gave up 4 bases and J gave up 2 bases, with 17 bases separating them. The CDR3 region has the DNA TGTGCCACCAGTGAGGGTCCGTGGACGGAAACCTACGAGCAGTACTTC. Translation gives CATSEGPWTETYEQYF.

The V call is TRBV5-4, the J call TRBJ1-1; weak D call: TRBD1 (6 bases). Per germline, CDR1 SGHNT and CDR2 YYREEE (reference sequence). V was trimmed by 0 bases and J by 6 bases, leaving 18 bases between them. The CDR3 extends over 16 amino acids. CDR3 sequence (DNA): TGTGCCAGCAGCTTGGTGGGGGGGGGCCCTCTCGCTGAAGCTTTCTTT. Translating gives CASSLVGGGPLAEAFF.

The table lists this clonotype with a few counts. The chain employs TRBV5-4 and TRBJ2-3, with D unresolved. The V end was cut by 4 bases, the J end by 0 bases, with 18 bases between. The V gene's germline CDR1 is SGHNT and CDR2 YYREEE (reference sequence). The CDR3 totals 17 residues. The chain's CDR3 is CASSPTRQNPSTDTQYF. The CDR3 DNA reads TGTGCCAGCAGCCCGACGCGCCAGAACCCTAGCACAGATACGCAGTATTTT.

This clonotype came up many times. This chain joins TRBV7-9 and TRBJ2-7, with D hard to call. CDR1 SEHNR and CDR2 FQNEAQ come from the germline V gene (reference sequence). CDR3 length equals 14 residues. Trimming removed 1 base from V and 9 bases from J, with 16 bases in between. The CDR3 sequence: CASSLDWDGVGQYF. CDR3 sequence (DNA): TGTGCCAGCAGCTTAGATTGGGATGGGGTGGGGCAGTACTTC.